This T cell receptor (beta chain) was retrieved from a study of molecular identifiers for immune sequencing clone quantification. Findings and caveats of the study: Identical TCR molecules sharing a barcode could underestimate highly expanded clone sizes. Spike-in Jurkat TCR RNA from a single cell reportedly registered among 900,000 to 1,000,000 naive cells.

Worth noting for this clonotype: The antigen is undetermined.

Previously described methods with listed TCR primers produced the bulk TCR libraries. TCRdb analysed the PCR reads with MiXCR anew, one entry per CDR3 protein. The sample yields about 510,000 distinct CDR3 sequences, about 21% seen once. The germline V gene has CDR1 MNHEY and CDR2 SMNVEV (reference sequence). V dropped 8 bases and J dropped 7; count of bases not matched to a gene: 7. The CDR3 totals 13 residues. When naive CD8 T cells were sorted, they were gated as CD8+CD4-CCR7+CD45RA+. Sequenced input: naive CD8+ T cells from blood, with Jurkat cell RNA spiked in. Specified subset: FACS-sorted CD8+CD4-CCR7+CD45RA+ naive T cells. The gene calls are TRBV27 and TRBJ1-5; 8 nucleotides match TRBD1. This sequence originates from a human donor in good health. Some libraries in this study had Jurkat cell RNA spiked in. This CDR3 is CASSQGARQPQHF. CDR3 sequence (DNA): TGTGCCAGCTCTCAGGGGGCCCGGCAGCCCCAGCATTTT.